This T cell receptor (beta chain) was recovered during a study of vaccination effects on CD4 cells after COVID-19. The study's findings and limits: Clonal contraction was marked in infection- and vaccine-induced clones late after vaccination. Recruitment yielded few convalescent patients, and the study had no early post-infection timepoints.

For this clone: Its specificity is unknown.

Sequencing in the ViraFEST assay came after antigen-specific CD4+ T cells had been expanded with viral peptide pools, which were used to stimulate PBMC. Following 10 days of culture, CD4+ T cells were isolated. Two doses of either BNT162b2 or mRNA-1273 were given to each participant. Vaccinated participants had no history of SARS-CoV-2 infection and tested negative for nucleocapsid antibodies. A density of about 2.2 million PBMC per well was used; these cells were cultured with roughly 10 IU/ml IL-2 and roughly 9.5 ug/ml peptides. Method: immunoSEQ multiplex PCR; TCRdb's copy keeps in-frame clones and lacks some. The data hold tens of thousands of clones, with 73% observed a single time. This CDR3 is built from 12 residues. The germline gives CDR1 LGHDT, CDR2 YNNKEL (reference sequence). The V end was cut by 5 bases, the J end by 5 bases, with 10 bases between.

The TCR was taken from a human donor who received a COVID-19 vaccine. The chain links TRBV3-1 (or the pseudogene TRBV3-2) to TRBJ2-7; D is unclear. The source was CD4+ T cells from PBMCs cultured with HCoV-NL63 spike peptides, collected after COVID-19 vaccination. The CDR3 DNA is TGTGCCAGCAGCATCCGGTTAGACGAGCAGTACTTC. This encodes CASSIRLDEQYF.